Each of the 26 T cell receptor beta chains below was sequenced from the same sample in a study of blood T cell repertoires in COVID-19. Sequencing used immunoSEQ multiplex PCR; TCRdb keeps in-frame clones, though not all of them. The sample consists of 100,000 to 150,000 clones, roughly four fifths of them appearing once. The sequenced material came from peripheral blood. These receptors were taken from a woman in her forties or fifties with acute or convalescent COVID-19.

V and J are TRBV5-6 and TRBJ1-3, with TRBD1 as a possible D gene (6 bases). CDR1 is SGHDT and CDR2 is YYEEEE in the germline V gene. The CDR3 covers 15 residues. V was shortened by 0 bases and J by 0 bases, with 7 bases between the two germline ends. CDR3 coding DNA: TGTGCCAGCAGCTTGGACAGGGTCTCTGGAAACACCATATATTTT. Translation: CASSLDRVSGNTIYF.

The rearrangement uses TRBV6-6 and TRBJ1-1, with unresolved D. Trimming removed 7 bases at V and 5 bases at J, with 17 bases between. This CDR3 contains 14 residues. CDR1 and CDR2 (germline): MNHNY, SVGAGI (reference sequence). As DNA, the CDR3 is TGTGCCAGCAAAATGCGGGGAGAGGAAACTGAAGCTTTCTTT. Protein product: CASKMRGEETEAFF.

The V gene is TRBV19, the J gene TRBJ2-1; D remains ambiguous. The V gene lost 3 bases and the J gene lost 7 bases, with 16 bases spanning the gap. This CDR3 is built from 15 residues. Germline CDR1 is LNHDA and CDR2 is SQIVND (reference sequence). The CDR3 loop reads CASSISLNSRNEQFF. DNA for the CDR3: TGTGCCAGTAGTATCTCTCTAAACAGTCGGAATGAGCAGTTCTTC. Together with reference TRBV19 and TRBJ2-1, the CDR3 gives the full variable domain: DGGITQSPKYLFRKEGQNVTLSCEQNLNHDAMYWYRQDPGQGLRLIYYSQIVNDFQKGDIAEGYSVSREKKESFPLTVTSAQKNPTAFYLCASSISLNSRNEQFFGPGTRLTVL.

This clone was observed a few times. This sequence joins TRBV15 and TRBJ1-1; D not certain. This CDR3 has 13 residues. Germline V gives CDR1 LNHNV, CDR2 YYDKDF (reference sequence). The V end lost 3 bases, the J end lost 7 bases, and 12 bases lay between the germline ends. CDR3 amino acids: CATSSKGVYEAFF. As DNA, the CDR3 is TGTGCCACCAGCAGTAAGGGAGTCTATGAAGCTTTCTTT.

The genes are TRBV7-8 and TRBJ1-2; TRBD1 matches 7 bases. J gave up 7 bases and V 0 bases, and 5 bases lay outside the gene matches. Germline assignment: CDR1 SGHVS and CDR2 FQNEAQ. The CDR3 is 14 amino acids. CDR3 coding DNA: TGTGCCAGCAGCTTAGCGACAGGGTATAGTGGCTACACCTTC. This translates into CASSLATGYSGYTF. The full variable domain, with the rest looked up from reference TRBV7-8 and TRBJ1-2, is GAGVSQSPRYKVAKRGQDVALRCDPISGHVSLFWYQQALGQGPEFLTYFQNEAQLDKSGLPSDRFFAERPEGSVSTLKIQRTQQEDSAVYLCASSLATGYSGYTFGSGTRLTVV.

This chain connects TRBV7-9 to TRBJ2-1, with D possibly matching TRBD2 (6 bases). Germline V lookup: CDR1 SEHNR, CDR2 FQNEAQ (reference sequence). CDR3 length: 12 residues. Trimming left V 6 bases short and J 9 bases short, with 12 bases between. The CDR3 loop is CASSQGEAEQFF. In nucleotides, the CDR3 is TGTGCCAGCAGTCAAGGGGAGGCTGAGCAGTTCTTC.

The chain recombines TRBV3-1 (or the pseudogene TRBV3-2) with TRBJ2-7; weak D call: TRBD2 (7 bases). This CDR3 has 16 amino acids. Looked up from germline, CDR1 is LGHDT and CDR2 is YNNKEL (reference sequence). Trimming stripped 4 bases from V and 6 bases from J, with 22 bases between. CDR3 in DNA: TGTGCCAGCAGCCGATCACCGCGGGGGCCAGGAGGCGAGCAGTACTTC. As protein: CASSRSPRGPGGEQYF.

The table lists this clone with a few counts. In nucleotides, the CDR3 is TGTGCCAGCAGCCCCAACTACGAGCAGTACTTC. Its protein is CASSPNYEQYF. This chain links TRBV7-9 with TRBJ2-7; D not resolved. The CDR3 is made up of 11 amino acids. Germline lookup yields CDR1 SEHNR and CDR2 FQNEAQ (reference sequence). The V end was cut by 5 bases, the J end by 3 bases, with 5 bases between.

The chain links TRBV2 to TRBJ1-1; D may be TRBD1 (5 bases). The germline V and J ends were trimmed by 4 bases and 0 bases, with 6 bases remaining between them. The CDR3 spans 13 residues. The germline gives CDR1 SNHLY, CDR2 FYNNEI. CDR3 residues: CASSGGMNTEAFF. The CDR3 nucleotides read TGTGCCAGCAGTGGGGGCATGAACACTGAAGCTTTCTTT. The full variable domain, with the rest looked up from reference TRBV2 and TRBJ1-1, is EPEVTQTPSHQVTQMGQEVILRCVPISNHLYFYWYRQILGQKVEFLVSFYNNEISEKSEIFDDQFSVERPDGSNFTLKIRSTKLEDSAMYFCASSGGMNTEAFFGQGTRLTVV.

V is TRBV20-1 and J is TRBJ2-2; the D is unclear. The CDR3 covers 11 residues. Germline V gene sequence: CDR1 DFQATT, CDR2 SNEGSKA (reference sequence). V shed 3 bases and J shed 8 bases, with 7 bases lying between them. CDR3 nucleotide sequence: TGCAGTGCTAGTAGCAGGGGGGAGCTGTTTTTT. Encoded protein: CSASSRGELFF.

CDR3 nucleotides: TGTGCCAGCAGCCCTAGCGGGAGAACAGATACGCAGTATTTT. Protein product: CASSPSGRTDTQYF. The V call is TRBV11-2, the J call TRBJ2-3; 10 bases line up with TRBD2. The germline CDR1 and CDR2 sequences are SGHAT and FQNNGV. Unmatched junction bases numbered 2, after V lost 5 bases and J lost 3 bases. The CDR3 is 14 amino acids.

In this sample, this clone turned up many times. This chain joins TRBV5-1 and TRBJ1-1; perhaps TRBD1 as D (6 bases). Germline V gene lookup returns CDR1 SGHRS and CDR2 YFSETQ. Deletions cut 2 bases from V and 1 base from J, with 12 bases between. The CDR3 totals 15 residues. The DNA of the CDR3 is TGCGCCAGCAGCTTAAGGACAGTAACGAACACTGAAGCTTTCTTT. This sequence encodes CASSLRTVTNTEAFF.

The chain has TRBV15 and TRBJ1-2; TRBD1 agrees at 8 bases. With 5 bases clipped from V and 7 bases from J, the junction kept 9 bases outside the gene matches. Germline V gene data show CDR1 as LNHNV and CDR2 as YYDKDF (reference sequence). The CDR3 runs 14 residues. CDR3 nucleotide sequence: TGTGCCACCAGCGGCGAGGGACAGGCTAGTGGCTACACCTTC. It translates to CATSGEGQASGYTF.

The chain employs TRBV7-8 and TRBJ2-5, with D perhaps TRBD2 (5 bases). This CDR3 region has 15 residues. CDR1 and CDR2 (germline): SGHVS, FQNEAQ. Trimming took off 3 bases at V and 5 bases at J, with 16 bases between the two ends. CDR3 nucleotides: TGTGCCAGCAGCTTTTCTGAGTGGCCGGGGGAGACCCAGTACTTC. It codes for CASSFSEWPGETQYF.

This sequence joins TRBV5-1 and TRBJ1-5; D call uncertain. The CDR3 length is 12 residues. The V gene's germline CDR1 is SGHRS and CDR2 YFSETQ. V dropped 4 bases and J dropped 6 bases, with 8 bases sitting between them. The CDR3 spells CASSGEGQPQHF. The CDR3, as DNA: TGCGCCAGCAGCGGAGAGGGTCAGCCCCAGCATTTT.

This clone was picked up many times. The chain employs TRBV6-4 and TRBJ2-3; D is possibly TRBD1 (6 bases). Germline V gene data show CDR1 as MRHNA and CDR2 as SNTAGT. Deletions cut 0 bases from V and 4 bases from J, with 11 bases between. The CDR3 is 15 amino acids. The CDR3 coding sequence is TGTGCCAGCAGTGACTCGTCAGGGGCAGCAGATACGCAGTATTTT. Translation: CASSDSSGAADTQYF.

The CDR3: CASARSLNTEAFF. The CDR3 coding sequence is TGCGCCAGCGCCCGTAGTTTGAACACTGAAGCTTTCTTT. This sequence joins TRBV5-1 and TRBJ1-1; the D is unclear. Looked up from germline, CDR1 is SGHRS and CDR2 is YFSETQ. This CDR3 has 13 amino acids. The V end was cut by 7 bases, the J end by 0 bases, with 10 bases between.

The chain combines TRBV12-3 or TRBV12-4 with TRBJ2-5; the D is unclear. Trimming left V 5 bases short and J 7 bases short, with 11 bases between. The CDR3 has 12 residues. The CDR3 DNA sequence: TGTGCCAGCAGTCTGGCCGATGGGACCCAGTACTTC. It codes for CASSLADGTQYF.

The chain combines TRBV7-3 with TRBJ2-1; D unclear. The CDR3 extends over 12 amino acids. With 2 bases removed from V and 13 bases from J, the gap between germline ends came to 12 bases. Germline V lookup: CDR1 SGHTA, CDR2 FQGTGA. Here the CDR3 DNA reads TGTGCCAGCAGCTTAGATGCAGGCCCTCAGTTCTTC. Amino acid sequence: CASSLDAGPQFF.

This rearrangement joins TRBV6-1 to TRBJ2-2; 12 bases are shared with TRBD2. The germline CDR1 and CDR2 sequences are MNHNS and SASEGT. J gave up 3 bases and V 2 bases, and 7 bases lay outside the gene matches. The CDR3 is 18 amino acids. The CDR3 spells CASSERALAGGHTGELFF. The CDR3 DNA sequence: TGTGCCAGCAGTGAAAGAGCGCTAGCGGGAGGGCACACCGGGGAGCTGTTTTTT.

For this clone: Sequence at one end of the junction differs from germline and may be a read error. The chain links TRBV10-3 to TRBJ2-2; no clear D gene. The CDR3 loop spans 13 amino acids. Germline V gene data show CDR1 as ENHRY and CDR2 as SYGVKD. The CDR3 loop is CAISDAKTGELFF. DNA for the CDR3: TGTGCCATCAGTGATGCGAAAACCGGGGAGCTGTTTTTT.

This chain uses TRBV5-1 with TRBJ2-5; TRBD1 agrees at 9 bases. CDR1 and CDR2 (germline): SGHRS, YFSETQ. This CDR3 is built from 15 residues. The J segment lost 3 bases and the V segment lost 3 bases, leaving 6 bases of the junction unmatched. DNA of the CDR3: TGCGCCAGCAGCTGGGGGACAGGGACCAAAGAGACCCAGTACTTC. This gives the protein CASSWGTGTKETQYF. The full variable domain, its missing parts supplied by reference TRBV5-1 and TRBJ2-5, is KAGVTQTPRYLIKTRGQQVTLSCSPISGHRSVSWYQQTPGQGLQFLFEYFSETQRNKGNFPGRFSGRQFSNSRSEMNVSTLELGDSALYLCASSWGTGTKETQYFGPGTRLLVL.

This clone was counted a single time. This CDR3 is CASSGGRRNNQPQHF. In nucleotides, the CDR3 is TGTGCCAGCAGTGGAGGAAGACGGAACAATCAGCCCCAGCATTTT. The chain couples TRBV2 to TRBJ1-5; no firm D call. The V end was cut by 4 bases, the J end by 3 bases, with 13 bases between. This CDR3 is built from 15 residues. Germline values: CDR1 SNHLY, CDR2 FYNNEI. Full variable domain (rest looked up from reference TRBV2 and TRBJ1-5): EPEVTQTPSHQVTQMGQEVILRCVPISNHLYFYWYRQILGQKVEFLVSFYNNEISEKSEIFDDQFSVERPDGSNFTLKIRSTKLEDSAMYFCASSGGRRNNQPQHFGDGTRLSIL.

J is TRBJ2-7 and V is TRBV6-1, with D possibly TRBD1 on 6 matching bases. Trimming stripped 1 base from V and 0 bases from J, with 13 bases between. The CDR3 is 16 residues long. Looked up from germline, CDR1 is MNHNS and CDR2 is SASEGT. CDR3 nucleotide sequence: TGTGCCAGCAGTGAAGGGTGGGCAGGGGCCTCCTACGAGCAGTACTTC. Amino acids: CASSEGWAGASYEQYF.

The chain employs TRBV5-5 and TRBJ1-5; D gene uncertain. CDR1 SGHKS and CDR2 YYEKEE come from the germline V gene (reference sequence). The ends were cut back, 2 bases at V and 6 bases at J, with 9 bases in the middle. This CDR3 contains 13 residues. The CDR3 is CASSFALTQPQHF. The CDR3 DNA reads as TGTGCCAGCAGCTTTGCGCTTACTCAGCCCCAGCATTTT.

The chain couples TRBV6-5 to TRBJ2-7; 8 nucleotides match TRBD2. The CDR3 extends over 14 amino acids. V was pared by 4 bases and J by 6 bases, with 8 bases of the junction left unmatched. Per germline, CDR1 MNHEY and CDR2 SVGAGI. The CDR3 DNA is TGTGCCAGCAGTTTGACTAGCGTTCCGACCGAGCAGTACTTC. It encodes CASSLTSVPTEQYF.